This paragraph covers one T cell receptor (beta chain) sequence. What it binds is unknown. The use of a sample-barcoded 5' primer and a J-beta primer mix characterized a second PCR of about 7 to 12 cycles. MiXCR was run by TCRdb on the 5' RACE reads, yielding one entry per CDR3 protein. The sample holds over 1,500,000 distinct CDR3 sequences, roughly two fifths seen once. V gave up 4 bases and J gave up 7 bases; unmatched junction bases: 7. The CDR3 covers 15 residues. CDR1 SGHTA and CDR2 FQGNSA come from the germline V gene. This sample is part of a study of blood T cells in healthy people across ages. The study's findings and limits: TCR beta diversity was tightly associated with the proportion of naive T cells.

The V gene is TRBV7-2, the J gene TRBJ2-5; 12 bases are shared with TRBD2. The clonotype was recovered from a human donor in good health. Sequencing input: blood. CDR3: CASSSTRTSGATQYF. CDR3 DNA: TGTGCCAGCAGCTCTACTCGGACTAGCGGGGCGACCCAGTACTTC.